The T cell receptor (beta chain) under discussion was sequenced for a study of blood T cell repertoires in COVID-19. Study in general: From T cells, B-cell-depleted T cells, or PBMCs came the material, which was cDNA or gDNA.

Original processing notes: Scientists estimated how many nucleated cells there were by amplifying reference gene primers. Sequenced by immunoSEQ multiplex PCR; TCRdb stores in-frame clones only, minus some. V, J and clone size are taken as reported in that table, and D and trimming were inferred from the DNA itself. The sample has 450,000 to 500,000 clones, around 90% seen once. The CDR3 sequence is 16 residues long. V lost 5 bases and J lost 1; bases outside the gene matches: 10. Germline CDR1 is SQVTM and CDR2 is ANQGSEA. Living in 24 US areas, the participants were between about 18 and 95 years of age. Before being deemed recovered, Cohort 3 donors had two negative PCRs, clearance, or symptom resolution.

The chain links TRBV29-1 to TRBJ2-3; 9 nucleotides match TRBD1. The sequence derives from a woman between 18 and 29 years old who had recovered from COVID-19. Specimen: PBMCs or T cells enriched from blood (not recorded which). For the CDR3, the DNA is TGCAGCGTTCGATCGGCGGGACAGGGAGGCACAGATACGCAGTATTTT. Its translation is CSVRSAGQGGTDTQYF.